The text below deals with one TCR beta chain. The antigen remains undetermined. Trimming removed 6 bases from V and 4 bases from J, with 9 bases in between. The CDR3 is 12 amino acids. The V gene's germline CDR1 is MNHEY and CDR2 SVGAGI. The sample is drawn from a study of T cell responses to AZD1222 COVID-19 vaccine. General study findings and limits: It was only 6 or 7 AZD1222 recipients who were seropositive at baseline. There were mostly white British donors and more females than males, and clonal diversity was possibly underestimated. All repertoire sampling was performed exclusively after the peak T cell response.

Using immunoSEQ multiplex PCR, the repertoire was profiled, and TCRdb retains in-frame clones only, with some absent. The sample lists 90,000 to 120,000 clones; more than 90% were seen once. The chain combines TRBV6-5 with TRBJ1-2, with D hard to call. The sequencing used peripheral blood, collected on day 0 of AZD1222 vaccination. This receptor was taken from an adult in good health. The CDR3: CASRVLGYGYTF. CDR3 nucleotides: TGTGCCAGCAGGGTTTTGGGCTATGGCTACACCTTC.